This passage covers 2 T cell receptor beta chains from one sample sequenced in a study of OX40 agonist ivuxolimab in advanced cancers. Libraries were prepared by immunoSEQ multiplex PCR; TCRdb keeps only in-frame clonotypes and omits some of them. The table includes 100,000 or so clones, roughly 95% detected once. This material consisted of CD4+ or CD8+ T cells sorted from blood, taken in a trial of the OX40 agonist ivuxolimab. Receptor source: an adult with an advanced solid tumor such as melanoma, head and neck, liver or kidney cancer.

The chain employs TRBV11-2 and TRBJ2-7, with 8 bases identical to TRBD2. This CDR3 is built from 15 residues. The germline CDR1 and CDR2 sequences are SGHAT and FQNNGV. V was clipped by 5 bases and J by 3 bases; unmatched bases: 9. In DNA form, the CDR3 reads TGTGCCAGCAGCCTAACTAGCGGAGTACTCTACGAGCAGTACTTC. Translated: CASSLTSGVLYEQYF. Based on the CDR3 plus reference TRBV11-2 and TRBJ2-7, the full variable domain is EAGVAQSPRYKIIEKRQSVAFWCNPISGHATLYWYQQILGQGPKLLIQFQNNGVVDDSQLPKDRFSAERLKGVDSTLKIQPAKLEDSAVYLCASSLTSGVLYEQYFGPGTRLTVT.

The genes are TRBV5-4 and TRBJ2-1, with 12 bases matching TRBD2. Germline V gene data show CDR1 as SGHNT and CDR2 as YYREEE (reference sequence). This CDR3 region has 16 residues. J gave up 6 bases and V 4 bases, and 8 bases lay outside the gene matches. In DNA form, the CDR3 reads TGTGCCAGCAGCGTGGCGGCTAGCGGGGGGGCCAATGAGCAGTTCTTC. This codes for CASSVAASGGANEQFF.